This T cell receptor (beta chain) was obtained from a study of cytomegalovirus exposure and HLA in healthy donors. In the PCR, 60 Vbeta and 13 Jbeta primers were used. TCRdb's copy holds only in-frame clones and misses some; the assay was immunoSEQ multiplex PCR. Of roughly 160,000 clones listed, around 85% were seen once; the top ten hold about a tenth. Trimming left V 4 bases short and J 3 bases short, with 18 bases between. The V gene's germline CDR1 is SGHRS and CDR2 YFSETQ. This CDR3 comprises 16 residues. The source of this sequence is a young man in good health and CMV-seropositive. This rearrangement joins TRBV5-1 to TRBJ2-3; maybe TRBD2 (6 bases). The specimen sequenced was PBMCs. CDR3 protein: CASSGPGLYSTDTQYF. In DNA form, the CDR3 reads TGCGCCAGCAGCGGGCCGGGACTGTATTCGACAGATACGCAGTATTTT.